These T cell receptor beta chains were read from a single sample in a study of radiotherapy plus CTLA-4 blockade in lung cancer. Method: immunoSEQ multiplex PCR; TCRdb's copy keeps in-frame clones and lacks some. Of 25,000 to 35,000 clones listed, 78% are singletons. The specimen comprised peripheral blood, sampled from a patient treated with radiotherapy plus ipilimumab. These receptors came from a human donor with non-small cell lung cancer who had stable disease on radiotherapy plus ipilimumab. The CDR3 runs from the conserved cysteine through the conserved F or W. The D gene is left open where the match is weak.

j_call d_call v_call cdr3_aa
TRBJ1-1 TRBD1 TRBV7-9 CASSLSPTGGTEAFF
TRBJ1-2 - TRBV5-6 CASSLKGFGYTF
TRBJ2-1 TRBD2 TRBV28 CASSLGLAGNEQFF
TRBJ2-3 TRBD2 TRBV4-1 CASSRDIAGGDTQYF
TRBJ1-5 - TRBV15 CATSRVPLSNQPQHF
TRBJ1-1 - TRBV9 CASSVGNTNTEAFF
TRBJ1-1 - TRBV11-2 CASSLGSAGTEAFF
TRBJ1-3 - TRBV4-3 CASSQEFISGNTIYF
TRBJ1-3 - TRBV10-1 CASSDQGFSGNTIYF
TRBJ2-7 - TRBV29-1 CSVEKGSEQYF
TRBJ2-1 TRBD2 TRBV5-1 CASSLSLAGGSYNEQFF
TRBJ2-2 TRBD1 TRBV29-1 CSVLPSGTGGTGELFF
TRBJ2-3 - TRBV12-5 CASGPPNPTDTQYF
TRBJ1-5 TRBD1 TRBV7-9 CASSETGFSNQPQHF
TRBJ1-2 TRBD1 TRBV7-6 CASSLGQGAGYTF
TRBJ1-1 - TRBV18 CASSPPTGSGTEAFF
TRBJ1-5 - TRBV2 CASSKRDGAEPQHF
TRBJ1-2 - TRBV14 CASSQAGAGAYGYTF
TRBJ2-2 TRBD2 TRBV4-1 CASSQDAGEGTGELFF
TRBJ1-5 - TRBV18 CASSPSGGAGNQPQHF
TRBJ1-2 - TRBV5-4 CASSRESQLGYTF
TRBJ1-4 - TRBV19 CASGRDNPNEKLFF
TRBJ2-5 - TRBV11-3 CASSLGGTLQETQYF
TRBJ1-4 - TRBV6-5 CASSYGGPLGEKLFF
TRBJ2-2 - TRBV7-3 CASSHGSGELFF
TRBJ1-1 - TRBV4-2 CASSHSGTEAFF
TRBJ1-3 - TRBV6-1 CASNRDSSSGNTIYF
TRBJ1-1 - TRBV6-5 CASSYVLGKAFF
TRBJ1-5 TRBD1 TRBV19 CASTPGQGARQPQHF
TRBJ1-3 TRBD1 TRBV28 CASSRQGISGNTIYF
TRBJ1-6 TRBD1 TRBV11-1 CASASRGPSYNSPLHF
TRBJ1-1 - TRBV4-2 CASSQEGGVNTEAFF
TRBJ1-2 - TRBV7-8 CASSLNVGGGSGYTF
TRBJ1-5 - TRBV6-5 CASIRHGLGNQPQHF
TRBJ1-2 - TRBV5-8 CASNKRQRAGGYTF
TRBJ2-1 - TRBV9 CASSVVGRGRGEQFF
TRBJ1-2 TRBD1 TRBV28 CASSLRDRDGYTF
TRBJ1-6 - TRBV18 CASSPLQDSPLHF
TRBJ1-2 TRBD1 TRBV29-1 CSVDRTGQGDFLGYTF
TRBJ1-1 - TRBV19 CASSMGLAEAFF
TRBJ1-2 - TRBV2 CASAGAVVDYGYTF
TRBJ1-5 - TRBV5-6 CASSLAGTGTHQPQHF
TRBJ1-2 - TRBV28 CASSLRDFYGYTF
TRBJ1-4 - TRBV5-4 CASSSQGATNEKLFF
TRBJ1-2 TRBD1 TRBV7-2 CASSLIQGASNYGYTF